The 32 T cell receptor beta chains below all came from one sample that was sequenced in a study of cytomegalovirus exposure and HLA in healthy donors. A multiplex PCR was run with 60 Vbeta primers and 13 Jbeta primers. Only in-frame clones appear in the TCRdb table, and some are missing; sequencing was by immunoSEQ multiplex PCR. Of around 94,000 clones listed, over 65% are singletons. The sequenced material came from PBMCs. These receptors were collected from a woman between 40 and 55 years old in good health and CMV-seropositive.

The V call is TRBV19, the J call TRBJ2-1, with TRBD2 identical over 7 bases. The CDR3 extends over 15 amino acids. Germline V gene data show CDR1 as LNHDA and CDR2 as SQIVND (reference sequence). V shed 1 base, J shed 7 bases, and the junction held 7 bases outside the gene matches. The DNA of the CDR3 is TGTGCCAGTAGTATAGGGGGAGGGCTGTGGAATGAGCAGTTCTTC. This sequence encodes CASSIGGGLWNEQFF.

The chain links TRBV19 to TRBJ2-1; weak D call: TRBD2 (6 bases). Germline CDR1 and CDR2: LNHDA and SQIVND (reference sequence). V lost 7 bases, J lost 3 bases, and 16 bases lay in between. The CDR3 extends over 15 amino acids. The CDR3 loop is CASTVAVRSYNEQFF. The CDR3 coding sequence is TGTGCCAGTACCGTAGCGGTTAGGAGCTACAATGAGCAGTTCTTC.

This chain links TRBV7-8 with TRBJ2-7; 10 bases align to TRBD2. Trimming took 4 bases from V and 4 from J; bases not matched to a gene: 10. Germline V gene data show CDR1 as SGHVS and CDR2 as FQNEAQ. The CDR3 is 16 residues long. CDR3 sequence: CASSSFSGGSIYEQYF. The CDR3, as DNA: TGTGCCAGCAGCTCGTTTAGCGGGGGGTCGATATACGAGCAGTACTTC.

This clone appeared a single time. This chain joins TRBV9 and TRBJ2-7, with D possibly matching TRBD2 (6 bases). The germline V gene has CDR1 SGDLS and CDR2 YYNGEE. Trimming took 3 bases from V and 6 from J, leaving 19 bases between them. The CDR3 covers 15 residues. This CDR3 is CASSARTNGGGEQYF. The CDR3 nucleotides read TGTGCCAGCAGCGCCAGGACAAACGGGGGAGGCGAGCAGTACTTC.

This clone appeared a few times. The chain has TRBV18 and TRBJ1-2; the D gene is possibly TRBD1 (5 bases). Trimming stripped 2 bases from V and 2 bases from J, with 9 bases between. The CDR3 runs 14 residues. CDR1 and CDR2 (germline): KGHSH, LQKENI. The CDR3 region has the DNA TGTGCCAGCTCACCAGGGGAGGGGAACTATGGCTACACCTTC. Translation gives CASSPGEGNYGYTF.

CDR3 protein: CASSYRTSGRTDTQYF. The CDR3 DNA is TGTGCCAGCAGCTACCGGACTAGCGGGAGGACAGATACGCAGTATTTT. V is TRBV11-3 and J is TRBJ2-3; 14 positions agree with TRBD2. The CDR3 is 16 residues long. Germline CDR1 reads SGHNT; CDR2 reads YENEEA. J lost 3 bases, V lost 4 bases, and 3 bases had no gene match.

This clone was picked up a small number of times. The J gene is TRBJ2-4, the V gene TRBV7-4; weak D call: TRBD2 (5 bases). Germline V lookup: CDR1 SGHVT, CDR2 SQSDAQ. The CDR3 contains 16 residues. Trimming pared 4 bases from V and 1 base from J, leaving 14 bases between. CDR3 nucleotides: TGTGCCAGCAGCTCCGGGGAGATGGCGGCCAAAAACATTCAGTACTTC. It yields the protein CASSSGEMAAKNIQYF.

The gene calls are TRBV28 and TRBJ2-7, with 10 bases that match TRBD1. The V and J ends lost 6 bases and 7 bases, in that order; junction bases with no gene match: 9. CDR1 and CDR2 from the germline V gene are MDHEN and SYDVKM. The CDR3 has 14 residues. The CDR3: CASRMTGGGGEQYF. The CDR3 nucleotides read TGTGCCAGCAGAATGACAGGGGGCGGAGGGGAGCAGTACTTC.

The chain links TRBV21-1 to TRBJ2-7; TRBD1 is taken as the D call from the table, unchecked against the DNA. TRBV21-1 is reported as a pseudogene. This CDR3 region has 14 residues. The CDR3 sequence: CASITIDRPYEQYF. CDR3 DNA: TGTGCCAGCATCACAATTGACAGACCCTACGAGCAGTACTTC.

The CDR3 region has the DNA TGTGCCATCAGGGAGGACAGTGAAGCTTTCTTT. This gives the protein CAIREDSEAFF. This chain connects TRBV10-3 to TRBJ1-1, with D possibly being TRBD1 (6 bases). This CDR3 is built from 11 residues. The germline gives CDR1 ENHRY, CDR2 SYGVKD. V lost 6 bases and J 7 bases, leaving 9 bases between the germline ends.

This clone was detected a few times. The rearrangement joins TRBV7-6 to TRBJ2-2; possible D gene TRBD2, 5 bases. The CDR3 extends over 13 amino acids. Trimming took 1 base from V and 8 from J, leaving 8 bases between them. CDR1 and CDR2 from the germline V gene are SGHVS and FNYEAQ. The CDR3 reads CASSLVGGGELFF. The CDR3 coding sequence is TGTGCCAGCAGCTTAGTCGGAGGAGGGGAGCTGTTTTTT.

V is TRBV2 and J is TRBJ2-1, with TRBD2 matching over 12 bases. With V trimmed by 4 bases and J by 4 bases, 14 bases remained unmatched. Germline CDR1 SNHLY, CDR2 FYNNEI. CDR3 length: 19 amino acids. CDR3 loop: CASSALAGGNTVSYNEQFF. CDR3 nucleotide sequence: TGTGCCAGCAGTGCACTAGCGGGAGGTAATACGGTATCGTACAATGAGCAGTTCTTC. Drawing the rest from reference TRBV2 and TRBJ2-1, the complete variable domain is EPEVTQTPSHQVTQMGQEVILRCVPISNHLYFYWYRQILGQKVEFLVSFYNNEISEKSEIFDDQFSVERPDGSNFTLKIRSTKLEDSAMYFCASSALAGGNTVSYNEQFFGPGTRLTVL.

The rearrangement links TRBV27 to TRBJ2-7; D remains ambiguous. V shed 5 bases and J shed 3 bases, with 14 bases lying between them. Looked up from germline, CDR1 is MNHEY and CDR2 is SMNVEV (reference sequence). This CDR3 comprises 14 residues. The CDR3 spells CASSDKQQFYEQYF. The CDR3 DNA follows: TGTGCCAGCAGTGACAAACAACAATTCTACGAGCAGTACTTC.

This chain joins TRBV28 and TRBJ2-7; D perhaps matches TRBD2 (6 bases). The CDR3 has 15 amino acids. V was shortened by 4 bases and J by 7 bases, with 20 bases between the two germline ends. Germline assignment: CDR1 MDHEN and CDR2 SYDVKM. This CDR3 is CASSSTGLLRGEQYF. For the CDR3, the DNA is TGTGCCAGCAGTTCCACGGGACTCCTAAGGGGTGAGCAGTACTTC.

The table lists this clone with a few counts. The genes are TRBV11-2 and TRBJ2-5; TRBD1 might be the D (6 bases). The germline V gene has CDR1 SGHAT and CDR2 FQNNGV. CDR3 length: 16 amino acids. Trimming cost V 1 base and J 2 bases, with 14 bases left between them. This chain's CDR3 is CASSLGARDKQETQYF. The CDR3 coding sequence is TGTGCCAGCAGCTTAGGCGCCCGGGACAAACAAGAGACCCAGTACTTC.

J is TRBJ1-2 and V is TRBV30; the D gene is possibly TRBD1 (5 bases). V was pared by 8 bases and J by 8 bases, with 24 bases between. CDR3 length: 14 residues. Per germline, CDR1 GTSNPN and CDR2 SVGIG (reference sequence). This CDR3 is CAGARLEGIGGYTF. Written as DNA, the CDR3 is TGTGCCGGTGCACGGCTGGAGGGGATCGGGGGCTACACCTTC.

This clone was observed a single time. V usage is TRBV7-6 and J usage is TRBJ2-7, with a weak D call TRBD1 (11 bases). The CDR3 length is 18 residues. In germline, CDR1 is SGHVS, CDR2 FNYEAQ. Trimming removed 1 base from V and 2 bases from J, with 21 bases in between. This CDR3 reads CASSLEAGGTGGTYEQYF. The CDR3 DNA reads TGTGCCAGCAGCTTAGAAGCGGGAGGGACAGGGGGAACCTACGAGCAGTACTTC.

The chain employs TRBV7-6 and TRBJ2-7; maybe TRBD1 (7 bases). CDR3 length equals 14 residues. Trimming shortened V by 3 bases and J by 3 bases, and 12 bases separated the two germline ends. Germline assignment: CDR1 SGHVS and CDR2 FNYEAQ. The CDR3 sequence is CASSFRQGGYEQYF. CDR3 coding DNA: TGTGCCAGCAGCTTCAGGCAGGGGGGCTACGAGCAGTACTTC.

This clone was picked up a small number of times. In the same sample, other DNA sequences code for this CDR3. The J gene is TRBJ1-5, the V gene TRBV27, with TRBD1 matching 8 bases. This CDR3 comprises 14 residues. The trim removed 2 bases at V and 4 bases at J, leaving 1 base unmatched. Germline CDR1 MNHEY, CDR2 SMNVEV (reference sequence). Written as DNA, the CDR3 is TGTGCCAGCAGTTTACAGGGGGCAAATCAGCCCCAGCATTTT. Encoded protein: CASSLQGANQPQHF.

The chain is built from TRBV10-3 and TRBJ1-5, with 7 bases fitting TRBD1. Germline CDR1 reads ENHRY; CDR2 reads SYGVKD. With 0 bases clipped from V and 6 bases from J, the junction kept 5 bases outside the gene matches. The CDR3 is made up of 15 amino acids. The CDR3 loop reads CAISESGQEGQPQHF. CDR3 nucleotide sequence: TGTGCCATCAGTGAGTCCGGACAGGAGGGTCAGCCCCAGCATTTT.

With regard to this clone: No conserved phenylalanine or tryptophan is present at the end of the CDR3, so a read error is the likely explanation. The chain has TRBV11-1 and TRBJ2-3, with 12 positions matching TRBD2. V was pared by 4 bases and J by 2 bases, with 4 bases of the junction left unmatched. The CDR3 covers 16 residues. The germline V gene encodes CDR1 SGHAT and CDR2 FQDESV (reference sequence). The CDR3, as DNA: TGTGCCAGCAGCTATCTAGCGGGGGGGATCACAGATACGCAGTATTCT. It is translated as CASSYLAGGITDTQYS.

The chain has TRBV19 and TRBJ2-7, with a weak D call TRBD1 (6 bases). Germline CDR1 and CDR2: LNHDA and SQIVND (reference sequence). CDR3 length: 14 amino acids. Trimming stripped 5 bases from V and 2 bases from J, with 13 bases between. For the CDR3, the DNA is TGTGCCAGTAGTGCCCTCCAGGGGACCTACGAGCAGTACTTC. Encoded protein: CASSALQGTYEQYF.

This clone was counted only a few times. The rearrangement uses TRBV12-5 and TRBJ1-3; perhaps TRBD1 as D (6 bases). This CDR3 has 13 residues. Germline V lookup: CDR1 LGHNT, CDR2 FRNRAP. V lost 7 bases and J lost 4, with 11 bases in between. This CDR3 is CASAPDRGNTIYF. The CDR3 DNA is TGTGCTAGTGCCCCGGACAGAGGAAACACCATATATTTT.

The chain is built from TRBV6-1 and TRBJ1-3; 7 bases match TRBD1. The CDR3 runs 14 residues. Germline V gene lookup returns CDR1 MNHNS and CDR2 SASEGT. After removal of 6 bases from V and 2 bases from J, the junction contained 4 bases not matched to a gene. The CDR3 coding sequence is TGTGCCAGCAGGGGGGACAGCGCTGGAAACACCATATATTTT. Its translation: CASRGDSAGNTIYF.

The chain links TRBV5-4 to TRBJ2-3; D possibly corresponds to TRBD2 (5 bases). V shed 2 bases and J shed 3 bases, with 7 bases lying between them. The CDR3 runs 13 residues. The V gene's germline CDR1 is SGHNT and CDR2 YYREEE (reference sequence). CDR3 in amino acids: CASSLSGTDTQYF. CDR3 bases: TGTGCCAGCAGCTTATCGGGGACAGATACGCAGTATTTT.

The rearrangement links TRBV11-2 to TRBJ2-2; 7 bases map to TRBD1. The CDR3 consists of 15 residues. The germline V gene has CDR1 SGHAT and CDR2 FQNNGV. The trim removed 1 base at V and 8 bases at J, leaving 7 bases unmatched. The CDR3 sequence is CASSLGQGDRGELFF. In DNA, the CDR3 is TGTGCCAGCAGCTTAGGACAGGGCGACAGAGGGGAGCTGTTTTTT.

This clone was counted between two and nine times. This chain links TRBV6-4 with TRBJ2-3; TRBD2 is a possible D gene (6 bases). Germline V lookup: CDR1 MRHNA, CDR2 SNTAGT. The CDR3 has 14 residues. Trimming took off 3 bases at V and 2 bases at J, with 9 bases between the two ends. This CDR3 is CASSERGSTDTQYF. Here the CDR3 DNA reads TGTGCCAGCAGTGAGCGGGGATCCACAGATACGCAGTATTTT.

Here the CDR3 reads CASSQVAGEGEQFF. CDR3 nucleotide sequence: TGTGCCAGTAGTCAAGTAGCGGGAGAAGGCGAGCAGTTCTTC. The chain has TRBV19 and TRBJ2-1, with 9 bases identical to TRBD2. CDR1 is LNHDA, CDR2 SQIVND, per germline (reference sequence). This CDR3 region has 14 residues. V trimming: 5 bases; J trimming: 10 bases; junction bases outside the gene matches: 9. The variable domain in full, completed from reference TRBV19 and TRBJ2-1, reads DGGITQSPKYLFRKEGQNVTLSCEQNLNHDAMYWYRQDPGQGLRLIYYSQIVNDFQKGDIAEGYSVSREKKESFPLTVTSAQKNPTAFYLCASSQVAGEGEQFFGPGTRLTVL.

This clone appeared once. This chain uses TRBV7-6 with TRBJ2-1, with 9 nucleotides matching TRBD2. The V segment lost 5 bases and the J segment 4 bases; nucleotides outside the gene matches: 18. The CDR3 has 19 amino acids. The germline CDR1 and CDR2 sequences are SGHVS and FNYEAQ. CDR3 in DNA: TGTGCCAGCAGCCGCCACCGGGACAAGGGACTAGCAGCATACAATGAGCAGTTCTTC. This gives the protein CASSRHRDKGLAAYNEQFF.

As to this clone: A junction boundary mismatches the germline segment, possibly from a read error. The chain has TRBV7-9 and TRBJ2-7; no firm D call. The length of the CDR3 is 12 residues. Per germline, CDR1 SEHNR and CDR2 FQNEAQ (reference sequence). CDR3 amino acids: CSSSSNYYEQYF. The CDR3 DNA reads TGTTCCAGCAGCTCAAACTATTACGAGCAGTACTTC.

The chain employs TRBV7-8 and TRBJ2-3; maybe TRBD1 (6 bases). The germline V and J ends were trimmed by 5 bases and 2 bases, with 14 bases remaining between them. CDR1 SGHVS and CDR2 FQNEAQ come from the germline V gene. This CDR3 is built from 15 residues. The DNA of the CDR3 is TGTGCCAGCAGCCAACTTGGACAGCTCACAGATACGCAGTATTTT. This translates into CASSQLGQLTDTQYF.

CDR3 amino acids: CASSERGTPPTPLHF. Here the CDR3 DNA reads TGTGCCAGCAGTGAACGGGGGACTCCTCCAACCCCCCTCCACTTT. The V gene is TRBV2, the J gene TRBJ1-6, with D perhaps matching TRBD1 (5 bases). Germline-derived CDR1 and CDR2 are SNHLY and FYNNEI. This CDR3 is built from 15 residues. Trimming cost V 2 bases and J 13 bases, with 18 bases left between them.